Listed here is a single TCR beta chain. Repertoires were generated with immunoSEQ multiplex PCR, while TCRdb's copy carries only in-frame clones and drops some. The profile covers approximately 220,000 clones, with roughly 80% appearing a single time and under 1.5% taken by the ten largest. There are 15 residues in the CDR3. This sample was taken from a study of blood T cell repertoires in COVID-19. About the research overall: Collection of acute and convalescent COVID-19 samples took place in the United States, Italy and Spain. T cells, B-cell-depleted T cells, or PBMCs supplied cDNA or gDNA.

Participants came from 20 to 25 US areas, aged about 18 to 95 years. Participant-reported clinical history was the basis for cohort assignment. This receptor was identified in a woman in her 40s with acute COVID-19. The J gene is TRBJ2-5, the V gene TRBV21-1; TRBD1 is taken as the D call from the table, unchecked against the DNA. TRBV21-1 is designated a pseudogene. Specimen: PBMCs or T cells enriched from blood (not recorded which). In nucleotides, the CDR3 is TGTGCCAGCACCACCGGGACAGGGTACCAAGAGACCCAGTACTTC. It codes for CASTTGTGYQETQYF.